These T cell receptor beta chains were read from a single sample in a study of shared clonotypes between healthy human individuals. The table came from immunoSEQ multiplex PCR; TCRdb's copy has only in-frame clones and leaves some out. The sample records a few million clones, around nine tenths being singletons. The sample comprised naive CD4+ T cells sorted from blood. These receptors all stem from a man between 18 and 35 years old in good health. Both conserved end residues are part of each CDR3. A D gene is named only where the DNA matches it firmly. Expanded clones are given a class, and other clones once, few, many or no size at all.

abundance,len,d_gene,j_gene,v_gene,CDR3nt,CDR3aa
NA,15,NA,TRBJ1-1,TRBV6-5,TGTGCCAGCAGTCCCCCAGGAGTAACTAACACTGAAGCTTTCTTT,CASSPPGVTNTEAFF
NA,15,NA,TRBJ2-1,TRBV4-1,TGCGCCAGCAGCCAAGTCCAGGGTTCCTACAATGAGCAGTTCTTC,CASSQVQGSYNEQFF
NA,14,TRBD2,TRBJ2-7,TRBV10-3,TGTGCCATCAGTCAGACTAGCGGGATATACGAGCAGTACTTC,CAISQTSGIYEQYF
NA,15,NA,TRBJ1-1,TRBV18,TGTGCCAGCTCACCACCGAGAGGGTCGGACACTGAAGCTTTCTTT,CASSPPRGSDTEAFF
NA,13,NA,TRBJ2-3,TRBV18,TGTGCCAGCTCACGAGGAGAAGGGGATACGCAGTATTTT,CASSRGEGDTQYF
NA,16,NA,TRBJ1-1,TRBV2,TGTGCCAGCAGCCCCACCCCCGGGAATATGAACACTGAAGCTTTCTTT,CASSPTPGNMNTEAFF
NA,15,NA,TRBJ2-3,TRBV19,TGTGCCAGTAGTATAGAACAGGGAAGCACAGATACGCAGTATTTT,CASSIEQGSTDTQYF
NA,17,TRBD1,TRBJ1-6,TRBV11-2,TGTGCCAGCAGCTCGAGGACAGGGAGCTCCTATAATTCACCCCTCCACTTT,CASSSRTGSSYNSPLHF
NA,16,NA,TRBJ1-5,TRBV19,TGTGCCAGTAGCGACCTTGGGACGCGGAGCAATCAGCCCCAGCATTTT,CASSDLGTRSNQPQHF
NA,15,TRBD1,TRBJ2-3,TRBV7-2,TGTGCCAGCAGCTTGGGACAGCCCAGCACAGATACGCAGTATTTT,CASSLGQPSTDTQYF
once,16,NA,TRBJ1-3,TRBV18,TGTGCCAGCTCCTCCTCGGAGGGATCGGCTGGAAACACCATATATTTT,CASSSSEGSAGNTIYF
NA,15,TRBD1,TRBJ1-5,TRBV6-5,TGTGCCAGCGCTAGGGACAGTTATAGCAATCAGCCCCAGCATTTT,CASARDSYSNQPQHF
NA,16,TRBD2,TRBJ2-3,TRBV10-1,TGCGCCAGCAGTGCGATAGCGGGGGGGCGAGCAGATACGCAGTATTTT,CASSAIAGGRADTQYF
NA,15,NA,TRBJ2-7,TRBV10-3,TGTGCCATCAGTGAGGTCCTTCCACAGGGCTCAAAGCAGTACTTC,CAISEVLPQGSKQYF
NA,13,NA,TRBJ1-4,TRBV7-9,TGTGCCAGCAGTAAGGAGCCGAACCTAAAACTGTTTTTT,CASSKEPNLKLFF
once,15,NA,TRBJ1-5,TRBV19,TGTGCCAGTAGTATTCGACAGGTTAGAAATCAGCCCCAGCATTTT,CASSIRQVRNQPQHF
NA,11,NA,TRBJ2-7,TRBV6-4,TGTGCCAGCAGTGACGGCAGAACCCAGTACTTC,CASSDGRTQYF
NA,12,NA,TRBJ2-7,TRBV7-2,TGTGCCAGCAGCTTACCTCTTTACGAGCAGTACTTC,CASSLPLYEQYF
NA,12,NA,TRBJ2-1,TRBV9,TGTGCCAGCAGCGTAGAAGGGGTTGAGCAGTTCTTC,CASSVEGVEQFF
NA,18,NA,TRBJ2-6,TRBV18,TGTGCCAGCTCCCAAAGGGACGGACTTCGGATGGGGGCCAACGTCCTGACTTTC,CASSQRDGLRMGANVLTF
NA,17,NA,TRBJ1-3,TRBV5-1,TGCGCCAGCAGCCCAGACTCCGGGGGGAGCTCTGGAAACACCATATATTTT,CASSPDSGGSSGNTIYF
once,11,NA,TRBJ2-7,TRBV20-1,TGCAGTGCTAGAATCACCTACGAGCAGTACTTC,CSARITYEQYF
once,14,TRBD1,TRBJ1-1,TRBV4-3,TGCGCCAGCAGCCAGGGACAGACGAACACTGAAGCTTTCTTT,CASSQGQTNTEAFF
NA,15,TRBD1,TRBJ1-2,TRBV5-4,TGTGCCAGCAGCCCTATTGGGGAGGGGGCAGTTGGCTACACCTTC,CASSPIGEGAVGYTF
NA,15,NA,TRBJ2-3,TRBV4-1,TGCGCCAGCAGCCAGCGGACAGCTAGCACAGATACGCAGTATTTT,CASSQRTASTDTQYF
NA,11,NA,TRBJ1-1,TRBV5-8,TGTGCCAGCAGCTTGCTCGCTGAAGCTTTCTTT,CASSLLAEAFF
NA,16,TRBD1,TRBJ1-2,TRBV15,TGTGCCACCAGCAGAAAACCGGGACAGGAACTGAGTGGCTACACCTTC,CATSRKPGQELSGYTF
once,18,TRBD1,TRBJ1-1,TRBV7-7,TGTGCTAGCAGCCCCATCCGGACAGGCAGCCGGATGAACACTGAAGCTTTCTTT,CASSPIRTGSRMNTEAFF
NA,16,TRBD2,TRBJ2-3,TRBV27,TGTGCCAGCAGTGGTGGACTAGCGGGGTTCACAGATACGCAGTATTTT,CASSGGLAGFTDTQYF
NA,12,NA,TRBJ2-1,TRBV5-8,TGTGCCAGCAGCCATGGTGGGGGATTGCAGTTCTTC,CASSHGGGLQFF
once,13,NA,TRBJ2-7,TRBV5-1,TGCGCCAGCAGCTTGGGTCAGGGTAACGAGCAGTACTTC,CASSLGQGNEQYF
NA,12,NA,TRBJ2-7,TRBV11-2,TGTGCCAGCTCCCCCCAGGGGTACGAGCAGTACTTC,CASSPQGYEQYF
NA,14,TRBD2,TRBJ2-5,TRBV5-4,TGTGCCAGCAGTTCCCGGGGGGGGGAAGAGACCCAGTACTTC,CASSSRGGEETQYF
NA,15,TRBD1,TRBJ2-7,TRBV5-6,TGTGCCAGCAGCTTGGGGACAGGGATTTCCTACGAGCAGTACTTC,CASSLGTGISYEQYF
NA,14,TRBD1,TRBJ2-7,TRBV5-6,TGTGCCAGCAGCTGGAGGGACAGGGAAAACGAGCAGTACTTC,CASSWRDRENEQYF
NA,15,NA,TRBJ1-2,TRBV19,TGTGCCAGCGCAGGGGAAACTGCCCTATATGGCGGCTACACCTTC,CASAGETALYGGYTF
NA,15,TRBD1,TRBJ2-1,TRBV5-1,TGCGCCAGCAGCTCCTCGACAGGGAACTACAATGAGCAGTTCTTC,CASSSSTGNYNEQFF
NA,14,NA,TRBJ2-3,TRBV5-1,TGCGCCAGCAGCTCCTACAGGGACACAGATACGCAGTATTTT,CASSSYRDTDTQYF
NA,14,NA,TRBJ2-7,TRBV6-6,TGTGCCAGCAGCTTAGCCGGGGAGGCCTACGAGCAGTACTTC,CASSLAGEAYEQYF
once,17,NA,TRBJ2-7,TRBV11-2,TGTGCCAGCAGCTTAGTGATTTCTAGCCGGGACCCCTACGAGCAGTACTTC,CASSLVISSRDPYEQYF
NA,15,NA,TRBJ2-3,TRBV10-1,TGCGCCAGCAGTGAGGGACCCTCGGGGTTAGATACGCAGTATTTT,CASSEGPSGLDTQYF
NA,15,TRBD2,TRBJ2-7,TRBV5-1,TGCGCCAGCAGCCACACCCCTAGCGGGAGTTACGAGCAGTACTTC,CASSHTPSGSYEQYF